This TCR beta chain was captured by sequencing in a study of post-analysis software for immune sequencing data. Looking at the study overall: Recorded subtypes: relapsing-remitting, secondary progressive, progressive-relapsing; some patients unannotated.

Study-wide findings and caveats: Samples prepared in the same batch strongly co-clustered by F measure. People with multiple sclerosis had a significantly lower normalized Chao1 diversity than controls did. Roughly five TRBV segments were more frequent in patients than controls; TRBV5-6, TRBV5-1 and TRBV20-1 belonged to this group.

cDNA libraries of TCR beta carried unique molecular identifiers. Input of roughly 1 to 11 million T cells yielded approximately 500,000 cDNA molecules. TCRdb itself ran the PCR reads through MiXCR, one entry per CDR3 protein. The sample has some 450,000 distinct CDR3 sequences; under 55% are singletons. After removal of 4 bases from V and 2 bases from J, the junction contained 5 bases not matched to a gene. This CDR3 contains 15 residues. Germline lookup yields CDR1 SGHRS and CDR2 YFSETQ. This clonotype was seen a handful of times. Its antigen is not identified. The receptor comes from a girl under 18 with multiple sclerosis. The gene calls are TRBV5-1 and TRBJ2-1; 8 bases agree with TRBD2. Sequencing was done on a sample of blood. Here the CDR3 reads CASSRSGSPYNEQFF. CDR3 sequence (DNA): TGCGCCAGCAGCCGGAGCGGGAGCCCCTACAATGAGCAGTTCTTC. Drawing the rest from reference TRBV5-1 and TRBJ2-1, the complete variable domain is KAGVTQTPRYLIKTRGQQVTLSCSPISGHRSVSWYQQTPGQGLQFLFEYFSETQRNKGNFPGRFSGRQFSNSRSEMNVSTLELGDSALYLCASSRSGSPYNEQFFGPGTRLTVL.